The 19 T cell receptor beta chains reported below all come from one sample, sequenced in a study of cytomegalovirus exposure and HLA in healthy donors. The study ran its PCR with 60 Vbeta and 13 Jbeta primers. Repertoires were generated with immunoSEQ multiplex PCR, while TCRdb's copy carries only in-frame clones and drops some. The sample yields under 250,000 clones, more than 65% seen once. What was sequenced was PBMCs. The receptors were sampled from a young man in good health and CMV-seronegative.

Here the CDR3 reads CASSSPGQGTEAFF. The CDR3 nucleotides are TGTGCCAGCAGTTCTCCGGGACAGGGCACTGAAGCTTTCTTT. This chain connects TRBV6-5 to TRBJ1-1, with 9 bases lining up with TRBD1. There are 14 residues in the CDR3. Germline CDR1 reads MNHEY; CDR2 reads SVGAGI. J was trimmed by 4 bases and V by 4 bases; bases with no gene match: 4.

V is TRBV21-1 and J is TRBJ2-7; the D call in the table, TRBD2, was not verified against the DNA. TRBV21-1 is deemed a pseudogene. There are 14 residues in the CDR3. CDR3 nucleotide sequence: TGTGCCAGCAGCAAAGGAGTGAGCACCTACGAGCAGTACTTC. Translating it yields CASSKGVSTYEQYF.

The J gene is TRBJ2-6, the V gene TRBV19; TRBD1 might be the D (6 bases). Germline V CDR1 and CDR2: LNHDA, SQIVND (reference sequence). The CDR3 totals 13 residues. Trimming pared 4 bases from V and 16 bases from J, leaving 17 bases between. DNA for the CDR3: TGTGCCAGTAGTACGGGGTTACAGGGTGATCTGACTTTC. The encoded protein is CASSTGLQGDLTF.

The chain carries TRBV7-3 and TRBJ1-2, with D tentatively TRBD1 (5 bases). Per the germline V gene, CDR1 is SGHTA and CDR2 is FQGTGA. Trimming shortened V by 5 bases and J by 7 bases, and 14 bases separated the two germline ends. The length of the CDR3 is 13 residues. This CDR3 is CASSPPGGSGYTF. The CDR3 region has the DNA TGTGCCAGCAGCCCCCCGGGGGGTAGTGGCTACACCTTC.

This chain connects TRBV30 to TRBJ1-5, with D possibly TRBD1 on 5 matching bases. CDR3 length: 16 residues. Germline assignment: CDR1 GTSNPN and CDR2 SVGIG (reference sequence). Deletions cut 0 bases from V and 2 bases from J, with 14 bases between. Here the CDR3 reads CAWSVKGEGGNQPQHF. The CDR3 nucleotides read TGTGCCTGGAGTGTAAAAGGGGAGGGTGGCAATCAGCCCCAGCATTTT.

V and J are TRBV29-1 and TRBJ1-1; D gene uncertain. CDR1 SQVTM and CDR2 ANQGSEA come from the germline V gene. This CDR3 region has 10 residues. V gave up 7 bases and J gave up 1 base, with 4 bases separating them. The CDR3 protein is CSAGNTEAFF. CDR3 coding DNA: TGCAGCGCGGGGAACACTGAAGCTTTCTTT.

The rearrangement joins TRBV7-8 to TRBJ1-2, with a possible D match to TRBD1 (6 bases). The CDR3 runs to 13 residues. Germline V gene sequence: CDR1 SGHVS, CDR2 FQNEAQ. Trimming stripped 11 bases from V and 7 bases from J, with 20 bases between. The DNA of the CDR3 is TGTGCCGTTCAGGGGTATCAGAACCGTGGCTACACCTTC. This translates into CAVQGYQNRGYTF.

This rearrangement joins TRBV5-4 to TRBJ1-2, with TRBD1 as a possible D gene (6 bases). V lost 3 bases and J 0 bases, leaving 12 bases between the germline ends. The germline gives CDR1 SGHNT, CDR2 YYREEE (reference sequence). The CDR3 extends over 15 amino acids. CDR3 loop: CASSYRTESNYGYTF. CDR3 sequence (DNA): TGTGCCAGCAGCTACCGGACAGAATCTAACTATGGCTACACCTTC.

The rearrangement links TRBV28 to TRBJ1-3, with D maybe TRBD1 (5 bases). Germline values: CDR1 MDHEN, CDR2 SYDVKM. CDR3 length equals 14 residues. The germline V and J ends were trimmed by 5 bases and 0 bases, with 8 bases remaining between them. The CDR3, as DNA: TGTGCCAGCAGTACGACAGTCTCTGGAAACACCATATATTTT. It specifies CASSTTVSGNTIYF.

The rearrangement joins TRBV7-8 to TRBJ1-4, with D perhaps matching TRBD1 (6 bases). The germline V gene has CDR1 SGHVS and CDR2 FQNEAQ. Trimming left V 1 base short and J 7 bases short, with 10 bases between. The length of the CDR3 is 14 residues. CDR3 in DNA: TGTGCCAGCAGCTTAGGGGGGCTGGGTGAAAAACTGTTTTTT. Translation: CASSLGGLGEKLFF.

The chain couples TRBV10-3 to TRBJ2-7; 11 bases align to TRBD1. V gave up 6 bases and J gave up 6 bases; unmatched junction bases: 10. Germline CDR1 ENHRY, CDR2 SYGVKD. The CDR3 is 15 amino acids. This chain's CDR3 is CAIRNRDRGVGEQYF. CDR3 bases: TGTGCCATCAGAAACCGGGACAGGGGGGTGGGCGAGCAGTACTTC.

This clone showed up just a few times. The chain couples TRBV19 to TRBJ1-5, with 7 bases lining up with TRBD1. The CDR3 has 15 amino acids. Germline trimming cut 6 bases from V and 0 bases from J; bases unmatched to any gene: 5. Germline CDR1 reads LNHDA; CDR2 reads SQIVND (reference sequence). In DNA form, the CDR3 reads TGTGCCAGTAGCCCCGGGACAGCTAGCAATCAGCCCCAGCATTTT. It specifies CASSPGTASNQPQHF.

The rearrangement joins TRBV11-2 to TRBJ2-1; D remains ambiguous. The CDR3 extends over 17 amino acids. From germline, CDR1 is SGHAT and CDR2 FQNNGV. V gave up 5 bases and J gave up 7 bases, with 24 bases separating them. This chain's CDR3 is CASSPENRDPAKNEQFF. The CDR3 DNA reads TGTGCCAGCAGCCCGGAAAACAGAGACCCCGCTAAGAATGAGCAGTTCTTC.

The chain links TRBV7-9 to TRBJ2-1; no clear D gene. Trimming removed 1 base from V and 10 bases from J, with 5 bases in between. This CDR3 comprises 11 residues. CDR1 and CDR2 from the germline V gene are SEHNR and FQNEAQ (reference sequence). Here the CDR3 DNA reads TGTGCCAGCAGCTTAGACGAGGAGCAGTTCTTC. Translation gives CASSLDEEQFF.

The rearrangement links TRBV5-6 to TRBJ1-2; D is undetermined. CDR3 length equals 13 residues. The germline V gene has CDR1 SGHDT and CDR2 YYEEEE. V shed 4 bases and J shed 3 bases, with 10 bases lying between them. CDR3 loop: CASSPIRDYGYTF. In nucleotides, the CDR3 is TGTGCCAGCAGCCCGATACGCGACTATGGCTACACCTTC.

The chain couples TRBV6-1 to TRBJ2-7, with a possible D match to TRBD1 (6 bases). The V gene lost 7 bases and the J gene lost 4 bases, with 11 bases spanning the gap. Germline assignment: CDR1 MNHNS and CDR2 SASEGT. The CDR3 sequence is 12 residues long. CDR3 in DNA: TGTGCCAGCACAGGGGCCGGTTACGAGCAGTACTTC. Translating gives CASTGAGYEQYF.

V gene TRBV18 combines with J gene TRBJ2-7, with 9 bases that match TRBD2. V lost 3 bases and J lost 2; bases outside the gene matches: 11. The CDR3 loop spans 17 amino acids. Per the germline V gene, CDR1 is KGHSH and CDR2 is LQKENI. The CDR3 region is CASSPLVLAGEAYEQYF. The DNA for the CDR3 is TGTGCCAGCTCACCTTTGGTTTTAGCGGGAGAAGCCTACGAGCAGTACTTC. Complete variable domain (other parts from reference TRBV18 and TRBJ2-7): NAGVMQNPRHLVRRRGQEARLRCSPMKGHSHVYWYRQLPEEGLKFMVYLQKENIIDESGMPKERFSAEFPKEGPSILRIQQVVRGDSAAYFCASSPLVLAGEAYEQYFGPGTRLTVT.

This clone showed up just a few times. The genes are TRBV19 and TRBJ1-5; 7 bases map to TRBD1. The CDR3 covers 13 residues. Germline-derived CDR1 and CDR2 are LNHDA and SQIVND (reference sequence). V lost 2 bases to trimming and J lost 11 bases; unmatched junction nucleotides: 6. The chain's CDR3 is CASSIRSGTAQHF. The CDR3 DNA reads as TGTGCCAGTAGTATACGATCCGGGACAGCCCAGCATTTT.

V gene TRBV4-2 combines with J gene TRBJ2-4, with a tentative D call TRBD2 (5 bases). Germline assignment: CDR1 LGHNA and CDR2 YNFKEQ. The CDR3 is 17 residues long. Trimming took 5 bases from V and 7 from J, leaving 24 bases between them. The CDR3 spells CASSLQAESSAGNIQYF. In nucleotides, the CDR3 is TGTGCCAGCAGCTTGCAGGCGGAATCATCCGCGGGTAACATTCAGTACTTC.